This TCR beta chain originates from a study of cytomegalovirus exposure and HLA in healthy donors. General study points: In an earlier analysis, in 587 donors, most V segments appeared productive either ~87% or ~30% of the time. Certain indistinguishable V segments, among them TRBV6-2 and TRBV6-3, were excluded. In a later analysis, about 17,000 TCR beta sequences were associated with HLA alleles at 0.05 false discovery rate. The classifier reportedly diagnosed cytomegalovirus status with high sensitivity and specificity.

The PCR had 60 Vbeta and 13 Jbeta primers. Produced via immunoSEQ multiplex PCR; TCRdb's table is partial and in-frame only. The data hold approximately 130,000 clones, with about two thirds observed a single time. CDR1 is MNHNS and CDR2 is SASEGT in the germline V gene. The CDR3 contains 14 residues. The V gene lost 4 bases and the J gene lost 1 base, with 10 bases spanning the gap. As to this clone: Its antigen is not identified.

The gene calls are TRBV6-1 and TRBJ2-5; maybe TRBD2 (6 bases). This TCR came from a man between 45 and 60 years old in good health and CMV-seropositive. Sequencing was done on a sample of PBMCs. This CDR3 is CASSVGGSQETQYF. The CDR3 region has the DNA TGTGCCAGCAGTGTGGGGGGATCCCAAGAGACCCAGTACTTC.